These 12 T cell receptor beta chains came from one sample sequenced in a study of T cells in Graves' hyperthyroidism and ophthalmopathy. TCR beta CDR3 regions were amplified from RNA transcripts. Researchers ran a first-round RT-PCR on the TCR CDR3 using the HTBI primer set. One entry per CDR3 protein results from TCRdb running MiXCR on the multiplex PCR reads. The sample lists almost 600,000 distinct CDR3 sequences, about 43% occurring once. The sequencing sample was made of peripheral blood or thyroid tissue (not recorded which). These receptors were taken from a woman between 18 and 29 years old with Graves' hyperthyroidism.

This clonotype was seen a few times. The CDR3 DNA is TGTGCCAGCAGCCAAGATTGGACAGGTACGCTCCAGTACTTC. The encoded protein is CASSQDWTGTLQYF. The chain links TRBV3-1 to TRBJ2-7; TRBD1 matches 7 bases. The germline V gene has CDR1 LGHDT and CDR2 YNNKEL (reference sequence). The CDR3 sequence is 14 residues long. With 0 bases clipped from V and 10 bases from J, the junction kept 9 bases outside the gene matches.

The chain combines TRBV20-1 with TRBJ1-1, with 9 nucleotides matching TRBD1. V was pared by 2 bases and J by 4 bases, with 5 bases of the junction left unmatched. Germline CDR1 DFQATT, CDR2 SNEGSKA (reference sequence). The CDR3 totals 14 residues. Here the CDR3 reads CSARTGGGGTEAFF. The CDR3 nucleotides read TGCAGTGCTAGAACAGGGGGCGGTGGCACTGAAGCTTTCTTT.

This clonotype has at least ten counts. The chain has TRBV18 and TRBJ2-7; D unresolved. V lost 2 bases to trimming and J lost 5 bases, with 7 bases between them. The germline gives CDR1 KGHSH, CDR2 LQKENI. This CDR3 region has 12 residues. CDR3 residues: CASSPNRDEQYF. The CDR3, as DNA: TGTGCCAGCTCACCAAATCGGGACGAGCAGTACTTC.

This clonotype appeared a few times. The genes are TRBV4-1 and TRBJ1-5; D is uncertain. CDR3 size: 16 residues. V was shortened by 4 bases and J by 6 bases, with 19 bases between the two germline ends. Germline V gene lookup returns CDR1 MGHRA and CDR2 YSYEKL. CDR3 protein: CASSPLGVLSAQPQHF. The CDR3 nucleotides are TGCGCCAGCAGCCCACTTGGGGTTCTCTCGGCTCAGCCCCAGCATTTT.

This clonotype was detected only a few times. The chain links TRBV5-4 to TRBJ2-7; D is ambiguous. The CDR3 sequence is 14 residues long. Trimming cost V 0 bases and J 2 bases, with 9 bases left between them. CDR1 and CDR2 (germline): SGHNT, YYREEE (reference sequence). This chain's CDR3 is CASSLVPITYEQYF. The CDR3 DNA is TGTGCCAGCAGCTTGGTTCCGATAACCTACGAGCAGTACTTC.

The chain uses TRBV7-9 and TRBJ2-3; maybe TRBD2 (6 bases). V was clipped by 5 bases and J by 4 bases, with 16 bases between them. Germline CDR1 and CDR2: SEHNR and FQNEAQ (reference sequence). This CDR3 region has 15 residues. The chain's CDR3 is CASSLGTWKSDTQYF. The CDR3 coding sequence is TGTGCCAGCAGCCTCGGGACTTGGAAATCAGATACGCAGTATTTT. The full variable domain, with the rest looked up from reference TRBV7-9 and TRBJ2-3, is DTGVSQNPRHKITKRGQNVTFRCDPISEHNRLYWYRQTLGQGPEFLTYFQNEAQLEKSRLLSDRFSAERPKGSFSTLEIQRTEQGDSAMYLCASSLGTWKSDTQYFGPGTRLTVL.

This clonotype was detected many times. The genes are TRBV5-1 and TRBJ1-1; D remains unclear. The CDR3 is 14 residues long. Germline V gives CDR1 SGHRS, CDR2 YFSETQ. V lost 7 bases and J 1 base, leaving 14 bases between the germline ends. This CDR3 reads CASVQDPANTEAFF. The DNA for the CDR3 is TGCGCCAGCGTCCAGGACCCCGCGAACACTGAAGCTTTCTTT.

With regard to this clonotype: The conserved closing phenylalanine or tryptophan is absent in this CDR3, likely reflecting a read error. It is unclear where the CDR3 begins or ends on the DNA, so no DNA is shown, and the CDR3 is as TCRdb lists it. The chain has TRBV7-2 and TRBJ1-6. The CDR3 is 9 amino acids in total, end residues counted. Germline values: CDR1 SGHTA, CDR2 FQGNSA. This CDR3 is CASSPTSAT.

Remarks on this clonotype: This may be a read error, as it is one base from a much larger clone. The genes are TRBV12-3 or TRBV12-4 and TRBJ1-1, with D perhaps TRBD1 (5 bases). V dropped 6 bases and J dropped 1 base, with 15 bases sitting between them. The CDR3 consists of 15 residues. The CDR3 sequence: CASSEEGFRNTEAFF. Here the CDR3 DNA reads TGTGCCAGCAGCGAAGAGGGGTTTCGGAACACTGAAGCTTTCTTT.

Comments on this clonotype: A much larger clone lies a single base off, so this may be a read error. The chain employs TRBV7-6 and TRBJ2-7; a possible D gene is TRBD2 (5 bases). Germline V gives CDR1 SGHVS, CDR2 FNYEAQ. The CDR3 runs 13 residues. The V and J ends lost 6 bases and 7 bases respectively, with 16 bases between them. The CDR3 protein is CASSYQRSWEQYF. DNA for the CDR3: TGTGCCAGCAGTTACCAGCGGAGTTGGGAGCAGTACTTC.

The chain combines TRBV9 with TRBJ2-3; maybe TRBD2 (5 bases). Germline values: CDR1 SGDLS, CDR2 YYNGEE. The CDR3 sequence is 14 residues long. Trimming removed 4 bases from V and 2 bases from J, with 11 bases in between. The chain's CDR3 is CASSPPGDTDTQYF. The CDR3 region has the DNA TGTGCCAGCAGCCCTCCCGGGGACACAGATACGCAGTATTTT.

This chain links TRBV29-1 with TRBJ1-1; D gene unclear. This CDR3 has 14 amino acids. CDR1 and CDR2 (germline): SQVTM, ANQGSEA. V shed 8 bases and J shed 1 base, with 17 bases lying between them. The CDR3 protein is CSQERRRGNTEAFF. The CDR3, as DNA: TGCAGCCAAGAAAGGAGGCGAGGGAACACTGAAGCTTTCTTT.